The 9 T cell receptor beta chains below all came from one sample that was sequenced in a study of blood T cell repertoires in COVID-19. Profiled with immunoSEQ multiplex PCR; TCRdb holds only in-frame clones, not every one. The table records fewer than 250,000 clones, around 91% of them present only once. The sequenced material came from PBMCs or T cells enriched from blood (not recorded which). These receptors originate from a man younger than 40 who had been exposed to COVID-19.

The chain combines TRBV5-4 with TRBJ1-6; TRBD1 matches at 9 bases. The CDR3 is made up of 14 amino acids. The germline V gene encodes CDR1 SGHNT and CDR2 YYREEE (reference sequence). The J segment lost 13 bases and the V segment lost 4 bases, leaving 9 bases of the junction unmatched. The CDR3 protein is CASSNTGQGLPLHF. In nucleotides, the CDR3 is TGTGCCAGCAGCAATACCGGACAGGGGTTGCCCCTCCACTTT.

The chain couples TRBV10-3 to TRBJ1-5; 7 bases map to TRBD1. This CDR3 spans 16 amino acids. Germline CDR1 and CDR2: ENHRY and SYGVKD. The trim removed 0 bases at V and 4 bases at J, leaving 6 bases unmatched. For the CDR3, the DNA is TGTGCCATCAGTGAGTCGAGGGTACAGGGGAATCAGCCCCAGCATTTT. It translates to CAISESRVQGNQPQHF.

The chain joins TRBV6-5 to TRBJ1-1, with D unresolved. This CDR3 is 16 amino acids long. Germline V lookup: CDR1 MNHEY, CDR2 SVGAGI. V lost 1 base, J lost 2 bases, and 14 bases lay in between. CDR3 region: CASSYWGGNRNTEAFF. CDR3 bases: TGTGCCAGCAGTTACTGGGGAGGAAACCGTAACACTGAAGCTTTCTTT.

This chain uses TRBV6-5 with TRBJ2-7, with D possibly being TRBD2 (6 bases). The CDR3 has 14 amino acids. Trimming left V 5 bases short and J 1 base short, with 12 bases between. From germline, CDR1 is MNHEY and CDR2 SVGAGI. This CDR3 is CASSPRDFSYEQYF. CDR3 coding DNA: TGTGCCAGCAGTCCCCGGGACTTTTCCTACGAGCAGTACTTC.

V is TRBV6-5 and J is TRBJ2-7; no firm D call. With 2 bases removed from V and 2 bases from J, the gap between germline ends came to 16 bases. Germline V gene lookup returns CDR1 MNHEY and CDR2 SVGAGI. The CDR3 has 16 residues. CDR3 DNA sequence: TGTGCCAGCAGTTACGAGTCTGATAGTGATACCTACGAGCAGTACTTC. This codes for CASSYESDSDTYEQYF.

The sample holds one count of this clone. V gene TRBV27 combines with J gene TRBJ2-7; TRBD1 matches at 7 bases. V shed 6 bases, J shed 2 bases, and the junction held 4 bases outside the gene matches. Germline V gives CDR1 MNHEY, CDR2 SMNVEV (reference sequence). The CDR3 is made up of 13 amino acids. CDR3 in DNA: TGTGCCAGCAGCCAGGACAGGACCTACGAGCAGTACTTC. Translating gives CASSQDRTYEQYF.

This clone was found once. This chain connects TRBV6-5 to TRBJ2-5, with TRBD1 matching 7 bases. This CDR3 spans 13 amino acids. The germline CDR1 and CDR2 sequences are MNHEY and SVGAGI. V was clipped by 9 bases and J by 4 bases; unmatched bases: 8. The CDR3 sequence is CASTGNRGETQYF. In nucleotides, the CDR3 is TGTGCCAGTACGGGTAACAGGGGAGAGACCCAGTACTTC.

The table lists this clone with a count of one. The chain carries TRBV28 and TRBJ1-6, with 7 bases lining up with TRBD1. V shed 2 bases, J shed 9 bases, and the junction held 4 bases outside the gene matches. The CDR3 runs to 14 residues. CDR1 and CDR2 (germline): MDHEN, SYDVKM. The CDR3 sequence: CASSLGNRGSPLHF. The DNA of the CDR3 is TGTGCCAGCAGTTTAGGTAACAGGGGTTCACCCCTCCACTTT.

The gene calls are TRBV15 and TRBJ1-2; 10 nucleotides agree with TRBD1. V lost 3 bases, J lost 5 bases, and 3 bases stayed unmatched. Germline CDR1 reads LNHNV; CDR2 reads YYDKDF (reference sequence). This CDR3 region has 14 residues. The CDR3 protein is CATSSRTGGYGYTF. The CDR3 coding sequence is TGTGCCACCAGCAGCCGGACAGGGGGATATGGCTACACCTTC.